The 28 T cell receptor beta chains below were found in one sample sequenced in a study of CD8 T cells in ankylosing spondylitis (dated by TCRdb to about 2017). The library relied on 5' RACE. The sequencer was an Illumina HiSeq 2500. TCRdb applied fastp at Q25 and MiXCR to the public reads, then kept only in-frame beta chains. A single entry per CDR3 protein holds the most common genes and DNA from its merged rows. Within this sample are about 200,000 distinct CDR3 sequences, with 20% to 30% of them counted one time only. Of the sample, roughly 6.7% falls within the top ten clones. Source material: blood, either unsorted or a sorted T cell fraction (not recorded which). The receptor source for this set is a male donor with ankylosing spondylitis or in good health (not recorded which).

This clonotype was seen more than once but under ten times. The chain joins TRBV20-1 to TRBJ1-1; D gene unclear. Trimming removed 3 bases from V and 1 base from J, with 3 bases in between. The CDR3 is 11 residues long. Germline lookup yields CDR1 DFQATT and CDR2 SNEGSKA (reference sequence). The CDR3 bases are TGCAGTGCTAGCCAGAACACTGAAGCTTTCTTT. Residues: CSASQNTEAFF.

The chain couples TRBV6-1 to TRBJ2-3, with 8 bases fitting TRBD2. This CDR3 spans 15 amino acids. V lost 6 bases and J lost 7; bases outside the gene matches: 12. Germline V gives CDR1 MNHNS, CDR2 SASEGT. Here the CDR3 DNA reads TGTGCCAGCAGCCCCGGGACTAGAAGAGGCCATACGCAGTATTTT. This gives the protein CASSPGTRRGHTQYF.

This clonotype was counted between two and nine times. The chain is built from TRBV20-1 and TRBJ2-3; 9 positions match TRBD2. This CDR3 has 13 residues. The germline V gene has CDR1 DFQATT and CDR2 SNEGSKA (reference sequence). V lost 3 bases and J lost 10; bases outside the gene matches: 8. The CDR3 loop is CSARGLAAVPQYF. The CDR3 DNA follows: TGCAGTGCTAGGGGACTAGCAGCTGTACCGCAGTATTTT.

The chain uses TRBV12-3 or TRBV12-4 and TRBJ1-2; TRBD1 matches 7 bases. J was trimmed by 4 bases and V by 5 bases; bases with no gene match: 10. This CDR3 is built from 15 residues. Here the CDR3 DNA reads TGTGCCAGCAGTCCAAATCCGGGACAGAGCTATGGCTACACCTTC. Its translation: CASSPNPGQSYGYTF.

This clonotype was detected many times. The V call is TRBV7-3, the J call TRBJ2-3; TRBD1 matches 9 bases. The CDR3 consists of 12 residues. The J segment lost 9 bases and the V segment lost 4 bases, leaving 2 bases of the junction unmatched. Germline lookup yields CDR1 SGHTA and CDR2 FQGTGA. In DNA, the CDR3 is TGTGCCAGCAGCTCAGACAGGGGGACGCAGTATTTT. Residues: CASSSDRGTQYF.

This clonotype was observed many times. The chain is built from TRBV5-6 and TRBJ1-2; D gene uncertain. V was cut by 5 bases and J by 4 bases, with 12 bases left in between. Germline V gene sequence: CDR1 SGHDT, CDR2 YYEEEE. The CDR3 totals 13 residues. The DNA for the CDR3 is TGTGCCAGCAGACTGGAACAGCGCTATGGCTACACCTTC. Translated: CASRLEQRYGYTF.

This clonotype was counted between two and nine times. The V gene is TRBV3-1, the J gene TRBJ1-1; D not certain. V was trimmed by 4 bases and J by 6 bases, leaving 12 bases between them. The germline CDR1 and CDR2 sequences are LGHDT and YNNKEL (reference sequence). This CDR3 is built from 13 residues. The CDR3 spells CASSPPGFAEAFF. As DNA, the CDR3 is TGTGCCAGCAGCCCTCCGGGGTTCGCTGAAGCTTTCTTT.

The chain uses TRBV6-1 and TRBJ2-6; D tentatively fits TRBD1 or TRBD2 (5 bases each). The germline V gene encodes CDR1 MNHNS and CDR2 SASEGT. This CDR3 comprises 17 residues. Trimming took 3 bases from V and 1 from J, leaving 13 bases between them. The CDR3 DNA sequence: TGTGCCAGCAGTGACCAGTTGGGGGATTCTGGGGCCAACGTCCTGACTTTC. Translated, it gives CASSDQLGDSGANVLTF.

CDR3 amino acids: CAIRGQVHHEQYF. The CDR3 DNA reads as TGTGCCATCAGAGGACAGGTTCATCACGAGCAGTACTTC. The J gene is TRBJ2-7, the V gene TRBV10-3, with 7 positions matching TRBD1. The CDR3 length is 13 residues. Germline values: CDR1 ENHRY, CDR2 SYGVKD. Trimming removed 6 bases from V and 5 bases from J; junction bases left unmatched: 7.

The sample holds one count of this clonotype. This chain connects TRBV11-2 to TRBJ2-5; TRBD2 aligns across 12 bases. The CDR3 extends over 21 amino acids. Germline-derived CDR1 and CDR2 are SGHAT and FQNNGV. The J segment lost 3 bases and the V segment lost 4 bases, leaving 21 bases of the junction unmatched. For the CDR3, the DNA is TGTGCCAGCAGCTGCCCCACTAGCGGGAGGAGGGGTCGACATCCCAAAGAGACCCAGTACTTC. As protein: CASSCPTSGRRGRHPKETQYF.

Many counts were recorded for this clonotype. The chain combines TRBV20-1 with TRBJ2-3; 7 nucleotides line up with TRBD1. The trim removed 5 bases at V and 2 bases at J, leaving 4 bases unmatched. The CDR3 is made up of 13 amino acids. Germline values: CDR1 DFQATT, CDR2 SNEGSKA (reference sequence). CDR3 nucleotides: TGCAGTGCTGGGGACAGACTCACAGATACGCAGTATTTT. Translating it yields CSAGDRLTDTQYF.

The chain combines TRBV12-3 or TRBV12-4 with TRBJ1-2; D unresolved. The V end lost 1 base, the J end lost 2 bases, and 8 bases lay between the germline ends. The CDR3 covers 14 residues. The chain's CDR3 is CASSLGAANYGYTF. CDR3 DNA: TGTGCCAGCAGTTTAGGGGCAGCAAACTATGGCTACACCTTC.

This clonotype has at least ten counts. The chain joins TRBV6-1 to TRBJ2-3; the match to TRBD2 covers 8 bases. CDR3 size: 14 residues. Germline trimming cut 6 bases from V and 4 bases from J; bases unmatched to any gene: 6. In germline, CDR1 is MNHNS, CDR2 SASEGT. CDR3 region: CASSRGLVPDTQYF. The CDR3 DNA reads as TGTGCCAGCAGCCGGGGACTAGTCCCAGATACGCAGTATTTT.

This clonotype was detected ten times or more. V usage is TRBV6-2 or TRBV6-3 and J usage is TRBJ2-5; TRBD2 aligns across 11 bases. The CDR3 contains 16 residues. The V segment lost 2 bases and the J segment 2 bases; nucleotides outside the gene matches: 4. In germline, CDR1 is MNHEY, CDR2 SVGEGT. The CDR3 nucleotides are TGTGCCAGCAGTTACCCTACTAGCGGGAGACAAGAGACCCAGTACTTC. It codes for CASSYPTSGRQETQYF.

This clonotype was counted ten times or more. J is TRBJ2-7 and V is TRBV29-1, with 9 bases that match TRBD2. This CDR3 has 13 amino acids. Germline CDR1 and CDR2: SQVTM and ANQGSEA. V trimming: 7 bases; J trimming: 0 bases; junction bases outside the gene matches: 4. CDR3 loop: CSDSSGISYEQYF. The CDR3 DNA reads TGCAGCGACTCTAGCGGGATCTCCTACGAGCAGTACTTC.

The chain uses TRBV10-3 and TRBJ1-1; no definite D call. The germline gives CDR1 ENHRY, CDR2 SYGVKD. Between the trimmed V and J ends, which lost 6 bases and 5 bases, there was a span of 10 bases. The CDR3 length is 12 residues. The CDR3 is CAIRGSETEAFF. The DNA for the CDR3 is TGTGCCATCAGGGGGAGTGAGACTGAAGCTTTCTTT.

The chain recombines TRBV29-1 with TRBJ2-5; TRBD1 matches 9 bases. The length of the CDR3 is 12 residues. V shed 5 bases and J 4 bases; nucleotides not matched to a gene: 2. Germline V lookup: CDR1 SQVTM, CDR2 ANQGSEA. The CDR3 region has the DNA TGCAGCGTTTCGGACAGGGGAGAGACCCAGTACTTC. This translates into CSVSDRGETQYF.

This clonotype showed up just a few times. The rearrangement links TRBV20-1 to TRBJ2-3; 10 nucleotides agree with TRBD2. Per the germline V gene, CDR1 is DFQATT and CDR2 is SNEGSKA (reference sequence). CDR3 length: 17 amino acids. Trimming took 5 bases from V and 4 from J; bases not matched to a gene: 15. CDR3 in amino acids: CSADASGRAIRADTQYF. In nucleotides, the CDR3 is TGCAGTGCTGACGCGAGCGGGAGGGCCATTCGGGCAGATACGCAGTATTTT.

This sequence joins TRBV10-3 and TRBJ2-7; 9 bases agree with TRBD2. CDR3 size: 16 residues. V gave up 6 bases and J gave up 4 bases; unmatched junction bases: 13. Germline CDR1 ENHRY, CDR2 SYGVKD. This chain's CDR3 is CAISGVGLAGTYEQYF. The CDR3 bases are TGTGCCATCAGCGGTGTGGGCCTAGCGGGAACTTACGAGCAGTACTTC.

This clonotype was detected only a few times. The V gene is TRBV12-3 or TRBV12-4, the J gene TRBJ2-1, with unresolved D. CDR3 length equals 13 residues. V was cut by 7 bases and J by 6 bases, with 13 bases left in between. CDR3 loop: CASTVRSFNEQFF. The DNA of the CDR3 is TGTGCCAGCACCGTCCGTAGTTTCAATGAGCAGTTCTTC.

Only a few counts were recorded for this clonotype. V usage is TRBV5-5 and J usage is TRBJ1-1; 10 positions match TRBD1. The CDR3 extends over 14 amino acids. Per germline, CDR1 SGHKS and CDR2 YYEKEE (reference sequence). Trimming removed 0 bases from V and 7 bases from J; junction bases left unmatched: 3. As DNA, the CDR3 is TGTGCCAGCAGCTTGGGACAGGGGGCAGTTGAAGCTTTCTTT. This sequence encodes CASSLGQGAVEAFF.

In this sample, this clonotype turned up once. The CDR3 is CSVHYSVYEQFF. CDR3 DNA sequence: TGCAGCGTCCACTACTCGGTCTATGAGCAGTTCTTC. V usage is TRBV29-1 and J usage is TRBJ2-1; D remains unclear. This CDR3 comprises 12 residues. V gave up 6 bases and J gave up 8 bases, with 14 bases separating them. From germline, CDR1 is SQVTM and CDR2 ANQGSEA.

The chain combines TRBV20-1 with TRBJ2-7, with 12 bases that match TRBD1. Per the germline V gene, CDR1 is DFQATT and CDR2 is SNEGSKA (reference sequence). V trimming: 3 bases; J trimming: 7 bases; junction bases outside the gene matches: 7. The CDR3 has 14 amino acids. Written as DNA, the CDR3 is TGCAGTGCTAGGTCGGGACAGGGGGCGGGTGAGCAGTACTTC. Translating it yields CSARSGQGAGEQYF.

This clonotype came up many times. The J gene is TRBJ2-1, the V gene TRBV12-3 or TRBV12-4; no clear D. V was clipped by 6 bases and J by 0 bases, with 6 bases between them. This CDR3 is built from 13 residues. Here the CDR3 DNA reads TGTGCCAGCAGGTCTCCCTCCTACAATGAGCAGTTCTTC. It is translated as CASRSPSYNEQFF.

The chain couples TRBV7-2 to TRBJ2-7; 8 bases align to TRBD2. Germline values: CDR1 SGHTA, CDR2 FQGNSA. This CDR3 has 15 amino acids. The junction had 7 bases not matched to a gene; V was cut back by 4 bases and J by 2 bases. The CDR3, as DNA: TGTGCCAGCAGCTGGGGTGGGACTAGTACCTACGAGCAGTACTTC. It translates to CASSWGGTSTYEQYF.

The sample holds one count of this clonotype. This sequence joins TRBV5-1 and TRBJ2-2; weak D call: TRBD1 (5 bases). V was shortened by 4 bases and J by 4 bases, with 14 bases between the two germline ends. Per germline, CDR1 SGHRS and CDR2 YFSETQ. The CDR3 is 15 amino acids. The CDR3 DNA is TGCGCCAGCAGCCTGGGTCAGGGTCCCACCGGGGAGCTGTTTTTT. It codes for CASSLGQGPTGELFF.

This clonotype has ten or more counts. The chain has TRBV29-1 and TRBJ2-1; unclear D gene. The CDR3 is made up of 10 amino acids. Per germline, CDR1 SQVTM and CDR2 ANQGSEA. V lost 8 bases and J 6 bases, leaving 8 bases between the germline ends. In DNA, the CDR3 is TGCAGCCGTTGGGCCAATGAGCAGTTCTTC. This encodes CSRWANEQFF.

Ten or more counts support this clonotype. The chain has TRBV20-1 and TRBJ2-1; 8 positions match TRBD2. The trim removed 3 bases at V and 8 bases at J, leaving 3 bases unmatched. Germline assignment: CDR1 DFQATT and CDR2 SNEGSKA (reference sequence). The CDR3 is 12 amino acids. The DNA of the CDR3 is TGCAGTGCTAGCGGGAGGGAATATGAGCAGTTCTTC. This gives the protein CSASGREYEQFF.